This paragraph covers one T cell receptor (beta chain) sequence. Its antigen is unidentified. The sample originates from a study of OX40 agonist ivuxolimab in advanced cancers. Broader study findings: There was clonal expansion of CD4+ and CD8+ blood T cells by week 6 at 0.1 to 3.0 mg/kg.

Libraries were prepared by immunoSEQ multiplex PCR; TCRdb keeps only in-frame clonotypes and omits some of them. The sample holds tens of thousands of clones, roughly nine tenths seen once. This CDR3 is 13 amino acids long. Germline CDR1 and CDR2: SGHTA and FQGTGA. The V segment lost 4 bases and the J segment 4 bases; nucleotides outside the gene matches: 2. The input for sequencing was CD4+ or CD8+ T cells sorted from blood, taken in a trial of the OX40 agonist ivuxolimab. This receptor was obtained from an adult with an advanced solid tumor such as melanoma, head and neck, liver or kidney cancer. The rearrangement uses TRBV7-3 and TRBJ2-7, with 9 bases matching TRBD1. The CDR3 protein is CASSSTGGYEQYF. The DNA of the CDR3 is TGTGCCAGCAGCTCGACAGGGGGTTACGAGCAGTACTTC.